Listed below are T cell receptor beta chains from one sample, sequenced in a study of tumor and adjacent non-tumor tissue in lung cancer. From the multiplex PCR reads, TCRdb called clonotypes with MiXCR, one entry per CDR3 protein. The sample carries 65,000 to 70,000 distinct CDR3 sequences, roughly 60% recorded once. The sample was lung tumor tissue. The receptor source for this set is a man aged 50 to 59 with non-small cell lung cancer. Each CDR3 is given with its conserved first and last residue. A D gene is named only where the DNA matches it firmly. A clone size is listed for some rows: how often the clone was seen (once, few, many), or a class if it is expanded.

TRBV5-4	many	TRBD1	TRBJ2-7	TGTGCCAGCAGCTCGACAGGGGGCGTCTACGAGCAGTACTTC	CASSSTGGVYEQYF
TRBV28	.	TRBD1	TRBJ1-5	TGTGCCAACAGTCGCGTGGGACAGGGGAGTCAGCCTCAGCATTTT	CANSRVGQGSQPQHF
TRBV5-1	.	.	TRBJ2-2	TGCGCCAGCAGCTTGGAGTTGGGGCCGTACACCGGGGAGCTGTTTTTT	CASSLELGPYTGELFF
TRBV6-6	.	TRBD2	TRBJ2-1	TGTGCCAGCAGTCGGACTAGCTGGAGCACCTCCTACAATGAGCAGTTCTTT	CASSRTSWSTSYNEQFF
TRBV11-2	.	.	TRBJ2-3	TGTACCAGCAGCCCCTCGGTAAGAAGCACAGATACGCAGTATTTT	CTSSPSVRSTDTQYF
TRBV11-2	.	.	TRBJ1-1	TGTGCCAGCGGCTTATTACAGGGAACGAACACTGAAGCTTTCTTT	CASGLLQGTNTEAFF
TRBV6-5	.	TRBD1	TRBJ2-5	TGTCCCAGTAGTTCGACAGGGGAGGCGACCCAGTACTTC	CPSSSTGEATQYF
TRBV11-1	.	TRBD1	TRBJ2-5	TGTGCCAGTAGCACCCATACAGGGGGTCGGGAGACCCAGTACTTC	CASSTHTGGRETQYF
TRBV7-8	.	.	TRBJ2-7	TGTGCCAGCAGCGCATCAGTGAGGGGGTACTACGAGCAGTACTTC	CASSASVRGYYEQYF
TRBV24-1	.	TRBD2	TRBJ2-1	TGTGGTACCAGTGATTTGCTGGGGCTAGCGGGAGCCAATGAGCAGTTCTTC	CGTSDLLGLAGANEQFF
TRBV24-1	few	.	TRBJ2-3	TGTGCCACCAGTGACCGACAACAGGCCTATACAGATACGCAGTATTTT	CATSDRQQAYTDTQYF
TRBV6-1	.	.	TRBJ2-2	TGTGCCAGAAGTGAGGTGAACACCGGGGAGCTGTTTTTT	CARSEVNTGELFF